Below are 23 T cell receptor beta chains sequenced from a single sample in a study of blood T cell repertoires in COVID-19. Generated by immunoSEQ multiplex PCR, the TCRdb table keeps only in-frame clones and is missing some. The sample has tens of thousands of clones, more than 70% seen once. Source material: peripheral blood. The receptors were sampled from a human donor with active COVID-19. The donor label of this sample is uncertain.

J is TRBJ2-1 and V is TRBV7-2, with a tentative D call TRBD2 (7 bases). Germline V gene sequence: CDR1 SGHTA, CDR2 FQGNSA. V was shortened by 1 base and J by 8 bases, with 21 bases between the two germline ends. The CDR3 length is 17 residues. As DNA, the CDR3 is TGTGCCAGCAGCTTAGTGGGTACGGGGGGCCGGAGCGATGAGCAGTTCTTC. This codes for CASSLVGTGGRSDEQFF.

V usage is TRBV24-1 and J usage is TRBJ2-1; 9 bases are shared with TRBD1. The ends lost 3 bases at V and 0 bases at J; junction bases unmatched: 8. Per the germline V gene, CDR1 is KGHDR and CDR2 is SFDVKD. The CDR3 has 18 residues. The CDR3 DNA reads TGTGCCACCAGTGATCCGACGGCGACAGGGGGCTCCTACAATGAGCAGTTCTTC. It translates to CATSDPTATGGSYNEQFF.

CDR3 loop: CASKGRGVSYGYTF. Written as DNA, the CDR3 is TGTGCCAGTAAAGGTCGGGGGGTCTCCTATGGCTACACCTTC. J is TRBJ1-2 and V is TRBV19; D is perhaps TRBD1 (5 bases). Germline V lookup: CDR1 LNHDA, CDR2 SQIVND (reference sequence). V gave up 7 bases and J gave up 4 bases, with 16 bases separating them. The CDR3 is 14 residues long.

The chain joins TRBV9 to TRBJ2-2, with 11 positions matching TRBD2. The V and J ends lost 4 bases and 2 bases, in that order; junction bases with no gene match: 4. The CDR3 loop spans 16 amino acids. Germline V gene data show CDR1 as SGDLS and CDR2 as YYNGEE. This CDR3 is CASSNSGGANTGELFF. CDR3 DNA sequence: TGTGCCAGCAGCAATAGCGGGGGGGCAAACACCGGGGAGCTGTTTTTT.

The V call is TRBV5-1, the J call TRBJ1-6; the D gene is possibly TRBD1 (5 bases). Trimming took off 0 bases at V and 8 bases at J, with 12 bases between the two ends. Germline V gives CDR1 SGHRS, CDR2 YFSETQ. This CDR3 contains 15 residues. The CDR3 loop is CASSLVPGLDSPLHF. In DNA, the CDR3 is TGCGCCAGCAGCTTGGTGCCAGGGCTTGATTCACCCCTCCACTTT. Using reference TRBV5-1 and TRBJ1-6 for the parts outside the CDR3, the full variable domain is KAGVTQTPRYLIKTRGQQVTLSCSPISGHRSVSWYQQTPGQGLQFLFEYFSETQRNKGNFPGRFSGRQFSNSRSEMNVSTLELGDSALYLCASSLVPGLDSPLHFGNGTRLTVT.

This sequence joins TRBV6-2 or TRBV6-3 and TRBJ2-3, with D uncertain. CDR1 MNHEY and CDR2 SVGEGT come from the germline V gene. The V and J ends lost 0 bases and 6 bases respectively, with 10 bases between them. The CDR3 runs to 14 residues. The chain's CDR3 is CASSYSPVPDTQYF. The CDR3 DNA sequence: TGTGCCAGCAGTTACTCTCCGGTCCCGGATACGCAGTATTTT.

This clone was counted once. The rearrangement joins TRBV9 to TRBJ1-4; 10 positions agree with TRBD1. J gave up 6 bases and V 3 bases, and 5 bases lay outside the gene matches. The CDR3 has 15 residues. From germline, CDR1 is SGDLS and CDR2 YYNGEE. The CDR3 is CASSATGGLHEKLFF. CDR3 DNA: TGTGCCAGCAGCGCGACAGGGGGCCTTCATGAAAAACTGTTTTTT. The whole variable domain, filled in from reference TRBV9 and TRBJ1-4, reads DSGVTQTPKHLITATGQRVTLRCSPRSGDLSVYWYQQSLDQGLQFLIQYYNGEERAKGNILERFSAQQFPDLHSELNLSSLELGDSALYFCASSATGGLHEKLFFGSGTQLSVL.

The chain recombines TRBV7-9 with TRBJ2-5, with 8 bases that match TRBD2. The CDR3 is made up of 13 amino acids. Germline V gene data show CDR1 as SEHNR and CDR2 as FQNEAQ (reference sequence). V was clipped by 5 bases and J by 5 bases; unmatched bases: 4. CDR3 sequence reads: CASSPGLEETQYF. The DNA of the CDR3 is TGTGCCAGCAGCCCGGGACTAGAGGAGACCCAGTACTTC.

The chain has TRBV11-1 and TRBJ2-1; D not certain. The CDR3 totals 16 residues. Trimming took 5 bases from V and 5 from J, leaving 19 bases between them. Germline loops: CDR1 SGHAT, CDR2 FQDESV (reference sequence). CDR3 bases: TGTGCCAGCAGCGCGACAACCCGAACTCGTAACAATGAGCAGTTCTTC. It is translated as CASSATTRTRNNEQFF.

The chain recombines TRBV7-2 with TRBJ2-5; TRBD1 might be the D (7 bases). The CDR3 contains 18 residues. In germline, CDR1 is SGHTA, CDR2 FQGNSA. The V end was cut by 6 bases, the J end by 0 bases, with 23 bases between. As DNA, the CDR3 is TGTGCCAGCAGTTCGAGTCTCCTGTCAGGGGGGCACCAAGAGACCCAGTACTTC. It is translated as CASSSSLLSGGHQETQYF.

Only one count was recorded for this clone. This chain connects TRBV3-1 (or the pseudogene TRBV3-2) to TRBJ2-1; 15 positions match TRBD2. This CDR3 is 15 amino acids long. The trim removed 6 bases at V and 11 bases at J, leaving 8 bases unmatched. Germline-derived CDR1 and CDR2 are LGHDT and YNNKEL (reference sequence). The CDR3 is CASRPPGLAGGKQFF. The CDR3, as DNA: TGTGCCAGCAGACCGCCGGGACTAGCGGGGGGCAAGCAGTTCTTC.

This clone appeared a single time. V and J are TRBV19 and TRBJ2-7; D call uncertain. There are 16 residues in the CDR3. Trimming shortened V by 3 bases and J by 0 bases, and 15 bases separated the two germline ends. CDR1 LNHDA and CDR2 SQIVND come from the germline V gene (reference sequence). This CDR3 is CASSIYYGVRSYEQYF. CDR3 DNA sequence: TGTGCCAGTAGTATCTACTACGGAGTACGCTCCTACGAGCAGTACTTC.

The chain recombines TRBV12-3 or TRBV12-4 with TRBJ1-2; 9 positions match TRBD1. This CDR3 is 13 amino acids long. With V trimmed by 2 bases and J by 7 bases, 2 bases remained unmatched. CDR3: CASSLTGGGGYTF. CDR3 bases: TGTGCCAGCAGTTTAACAGGGGGCGGTGGCTACACCTTC.

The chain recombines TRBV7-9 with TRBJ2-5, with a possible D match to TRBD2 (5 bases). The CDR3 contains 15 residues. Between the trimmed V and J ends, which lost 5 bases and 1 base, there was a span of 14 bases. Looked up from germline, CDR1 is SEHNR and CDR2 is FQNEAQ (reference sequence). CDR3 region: CASSKAEAFQETQYF. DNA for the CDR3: TGTGCCAGCAGCAAAGCGGAGGCCTTCCAAGAGACCCAGTACTTC.

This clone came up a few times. For the CDR3, the DNA is TGTGCCAGCAGCCAAGATGGGGCTGCGGTAGCACTTGCGAGCACCTTC. Translation: CASSQDGAAVALASTF. The V gene is TRBV4-2, the J gene TRBJ1-2; tentatively, D is TRBD1 (5 bases). Trimming cost V 0 bases and J 13 bases, with 24 bases left between them. There are 16 residues in the CDR3. Germline V gene sequence: CDR1 LGHNA, CDR2 YNFKEQ.

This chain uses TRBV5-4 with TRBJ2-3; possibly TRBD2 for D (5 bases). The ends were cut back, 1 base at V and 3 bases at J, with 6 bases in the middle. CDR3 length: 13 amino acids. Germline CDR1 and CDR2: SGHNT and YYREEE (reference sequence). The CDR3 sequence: CASSLRGTDTQYF. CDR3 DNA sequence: TGTGCCAGCAGCTTGCGAGGGACAGATACGCAGTATTTT.

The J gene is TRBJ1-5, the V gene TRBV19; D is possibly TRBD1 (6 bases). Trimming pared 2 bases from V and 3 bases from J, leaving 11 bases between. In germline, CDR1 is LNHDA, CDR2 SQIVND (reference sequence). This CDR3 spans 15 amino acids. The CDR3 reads CASSILTGNNQPQHF. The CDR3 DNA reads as TGTGCCAGTAGTATACTAACAGGGAACAATCAGCCCCAGCATTTT.

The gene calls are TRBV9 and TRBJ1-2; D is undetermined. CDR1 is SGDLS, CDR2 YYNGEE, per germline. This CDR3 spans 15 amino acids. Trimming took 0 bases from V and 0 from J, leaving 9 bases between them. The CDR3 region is CASSVDRTSNYGYTF. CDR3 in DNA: TGTGCCAGCAGCGTAGACAGAACATCTAACTATGGCTACACCTTC.

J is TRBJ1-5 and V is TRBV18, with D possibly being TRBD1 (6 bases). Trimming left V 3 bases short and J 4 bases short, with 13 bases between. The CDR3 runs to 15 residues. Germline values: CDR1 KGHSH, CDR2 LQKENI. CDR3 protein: CASSPTQGRNQPQHF. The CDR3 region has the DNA TGTGCCAGCTCACCCACACAGGGTAGGAATCAGCCCCAGCATTTT.

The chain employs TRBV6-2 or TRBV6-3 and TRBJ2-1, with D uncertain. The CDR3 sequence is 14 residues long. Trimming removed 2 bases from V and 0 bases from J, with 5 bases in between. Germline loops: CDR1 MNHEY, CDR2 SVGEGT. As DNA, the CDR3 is TGTGCCAGCAGTTACGAGGACTCCTACAATGAGCAGTTCTTC. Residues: CASSYEDSYNEQFF.

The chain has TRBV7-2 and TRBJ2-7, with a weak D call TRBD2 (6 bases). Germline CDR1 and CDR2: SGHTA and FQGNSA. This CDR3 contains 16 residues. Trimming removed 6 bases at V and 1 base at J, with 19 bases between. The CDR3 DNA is TGTGCCAGCAGTTACAGGAGCCGGGACTTATCCTACGAGCAGTACTTC. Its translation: CASSYRSRDLSYEQYF.

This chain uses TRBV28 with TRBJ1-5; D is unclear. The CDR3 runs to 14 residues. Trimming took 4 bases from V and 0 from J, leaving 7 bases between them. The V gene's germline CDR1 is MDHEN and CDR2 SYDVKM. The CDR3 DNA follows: TGTGCCAGCAGTTGGGCAAATAGCAATCAGCCCCAGCATTTT. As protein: CASSWANSNQPQHF.

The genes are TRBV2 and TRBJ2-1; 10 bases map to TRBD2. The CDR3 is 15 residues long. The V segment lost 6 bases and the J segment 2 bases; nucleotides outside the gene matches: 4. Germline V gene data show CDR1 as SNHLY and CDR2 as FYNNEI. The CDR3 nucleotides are TGTGCCAGCAGAGTAGCGGGGGGCCCCTACAATGAGCAGTTCTTC. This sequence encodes CASRVAGGPYNEQFF.